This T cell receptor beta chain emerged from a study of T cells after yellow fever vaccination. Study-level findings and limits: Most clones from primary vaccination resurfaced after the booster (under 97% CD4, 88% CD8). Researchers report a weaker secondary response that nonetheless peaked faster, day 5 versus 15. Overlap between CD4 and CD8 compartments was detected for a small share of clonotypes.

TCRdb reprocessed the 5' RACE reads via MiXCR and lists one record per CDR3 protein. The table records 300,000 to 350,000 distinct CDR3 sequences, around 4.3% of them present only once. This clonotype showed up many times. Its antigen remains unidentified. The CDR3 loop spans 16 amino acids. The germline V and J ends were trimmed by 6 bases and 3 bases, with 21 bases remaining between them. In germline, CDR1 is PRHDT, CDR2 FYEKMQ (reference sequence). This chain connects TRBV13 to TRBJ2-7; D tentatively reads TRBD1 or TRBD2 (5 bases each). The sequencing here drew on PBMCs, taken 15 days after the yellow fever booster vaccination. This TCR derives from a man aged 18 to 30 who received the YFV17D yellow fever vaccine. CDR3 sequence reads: CASSFPSREKDYEQYF. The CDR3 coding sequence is TGTGCCAGCAGTTTCCCTAGCAGGGAAAAAGACTACGAGCAGTACTTC.